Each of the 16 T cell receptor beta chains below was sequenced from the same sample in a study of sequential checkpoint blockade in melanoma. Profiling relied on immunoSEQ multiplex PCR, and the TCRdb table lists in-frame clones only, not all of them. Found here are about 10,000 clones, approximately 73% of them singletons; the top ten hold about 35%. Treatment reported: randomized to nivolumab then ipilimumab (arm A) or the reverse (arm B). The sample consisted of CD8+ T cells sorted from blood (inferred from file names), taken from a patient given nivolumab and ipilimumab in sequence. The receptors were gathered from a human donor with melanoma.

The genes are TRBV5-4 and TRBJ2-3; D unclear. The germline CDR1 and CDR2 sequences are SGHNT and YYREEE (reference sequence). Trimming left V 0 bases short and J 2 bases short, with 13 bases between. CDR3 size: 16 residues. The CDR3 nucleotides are TGTGCCAGCAGCTTGGAGCCCTCGGGTTACACAGATACGCAGTATTTT. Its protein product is CASSLEPSGYTDTQYF. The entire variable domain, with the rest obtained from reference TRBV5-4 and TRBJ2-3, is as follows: ETGVTQSPTHLIKTRGQQVTLRCSSQSGHNTVSWYQQALGQGPQFIFQYYREEENGRGNFPPRFSGLQFPNYSSELNVNALELDDSALYLCASSLEPSGYTDTQYFGPGTRLTVL.

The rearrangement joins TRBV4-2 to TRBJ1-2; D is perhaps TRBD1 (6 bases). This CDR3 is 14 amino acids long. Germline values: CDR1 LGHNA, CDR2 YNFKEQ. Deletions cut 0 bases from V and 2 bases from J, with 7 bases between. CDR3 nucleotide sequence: TGTGCCAGCAGCCAAGATGGGGGCAACTATGGCTACACCTTC. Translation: CASSQDGGNYGYTF.

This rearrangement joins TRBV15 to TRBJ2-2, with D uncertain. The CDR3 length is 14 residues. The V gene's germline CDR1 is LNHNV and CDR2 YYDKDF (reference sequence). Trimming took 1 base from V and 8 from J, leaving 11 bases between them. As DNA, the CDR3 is TGTGCCACCAGCAGAGGGTCAGGCGTTGGGGAGCTGTTTTTT. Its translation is CATSRGSGVGELFF.

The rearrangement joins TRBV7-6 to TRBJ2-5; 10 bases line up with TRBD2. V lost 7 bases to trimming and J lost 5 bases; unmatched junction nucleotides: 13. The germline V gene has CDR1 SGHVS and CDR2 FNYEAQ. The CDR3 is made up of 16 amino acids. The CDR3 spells CASTPFSGRPRETQYF. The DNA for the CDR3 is TGTGCCAGCACCCCTTTTAGCGGGAGGCCGAGGGAGACCCAGTACTTC.

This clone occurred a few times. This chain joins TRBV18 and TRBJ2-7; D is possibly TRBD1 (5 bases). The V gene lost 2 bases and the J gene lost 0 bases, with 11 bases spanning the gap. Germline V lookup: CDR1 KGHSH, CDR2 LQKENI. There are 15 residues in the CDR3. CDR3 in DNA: TGTGCCAGCTCACCAACAGGTATAAGCTCCTACGAGCAGTACTTC. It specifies CASSPTGISSYEQYF.

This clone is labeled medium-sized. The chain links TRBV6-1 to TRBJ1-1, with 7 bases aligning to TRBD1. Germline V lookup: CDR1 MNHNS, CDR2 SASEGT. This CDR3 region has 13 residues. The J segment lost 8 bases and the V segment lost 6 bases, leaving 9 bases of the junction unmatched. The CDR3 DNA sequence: TGTGCCAGCAGGGGGGGCGACAGGGTAGAAGCTTTCTTT. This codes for CASRGGDRVEAFF.

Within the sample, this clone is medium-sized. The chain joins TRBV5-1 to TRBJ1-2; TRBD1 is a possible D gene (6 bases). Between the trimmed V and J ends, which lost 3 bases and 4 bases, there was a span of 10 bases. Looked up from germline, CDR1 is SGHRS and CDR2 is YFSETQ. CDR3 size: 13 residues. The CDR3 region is CASSWDKSYGYTF. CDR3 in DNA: TGCGCCAGCAGCTGGGACAAAAGCTATGGCTACACCTTC.

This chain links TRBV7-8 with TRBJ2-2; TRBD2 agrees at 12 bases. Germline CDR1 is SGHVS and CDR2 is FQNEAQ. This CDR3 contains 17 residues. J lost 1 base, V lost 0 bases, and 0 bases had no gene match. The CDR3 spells CASSLAGLAGNTGELFF. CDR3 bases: TGTGCCAGCAGCTTAGCGGGACTAGCGGGGAACACCGGGGAGCTGTTTTTT.

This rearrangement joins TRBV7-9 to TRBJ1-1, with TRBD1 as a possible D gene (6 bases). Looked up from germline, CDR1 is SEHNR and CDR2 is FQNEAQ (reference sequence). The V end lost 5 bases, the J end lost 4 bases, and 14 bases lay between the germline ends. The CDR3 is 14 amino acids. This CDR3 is CASSIPDRPTEAFF. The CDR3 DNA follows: TGTGCCAGCAGCATACCTGACAGGCCCACTGAAGCTTTCTTT.

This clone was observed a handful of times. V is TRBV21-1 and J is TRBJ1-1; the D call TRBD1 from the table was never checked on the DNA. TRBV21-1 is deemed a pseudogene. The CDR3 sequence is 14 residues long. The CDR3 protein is CASSKEQGATEAFF. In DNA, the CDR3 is TGTGCCAGCAGCAAAGAACAGGGGGCGACTGAAGCTTTCTTT.

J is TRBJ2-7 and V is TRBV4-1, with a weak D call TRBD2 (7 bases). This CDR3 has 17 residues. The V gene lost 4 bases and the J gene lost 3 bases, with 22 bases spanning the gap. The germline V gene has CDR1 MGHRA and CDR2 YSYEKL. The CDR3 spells CASSPERVGGGNYEQYF. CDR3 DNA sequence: TGCGCCAGCAGCCCAGAAAGGGTAGGGGGAGGGAACTACGAGCAGTACTTC.

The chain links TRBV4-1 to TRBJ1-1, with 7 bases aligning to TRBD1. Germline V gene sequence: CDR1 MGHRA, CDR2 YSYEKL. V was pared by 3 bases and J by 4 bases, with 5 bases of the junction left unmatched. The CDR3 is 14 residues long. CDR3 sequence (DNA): TGCGCCAGCAGCCACCCCGGGACAGCCACTGAAGCTTTCTTT. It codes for CASSHPGTATEAFF.

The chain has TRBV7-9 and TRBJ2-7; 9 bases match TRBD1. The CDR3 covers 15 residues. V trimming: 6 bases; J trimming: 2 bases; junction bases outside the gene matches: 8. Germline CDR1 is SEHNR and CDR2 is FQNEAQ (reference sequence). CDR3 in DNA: TGTGCCAGCAGTCAGTCGGGGGACAGGGCCTACGAGCAGTACTTC. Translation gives CASSQSGDRAYEQYF.

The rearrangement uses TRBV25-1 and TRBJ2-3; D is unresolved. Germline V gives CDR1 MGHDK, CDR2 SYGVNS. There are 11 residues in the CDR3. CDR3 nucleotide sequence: TGTCCTAGGCAGCGCCCGGATACGCAGTATTTT. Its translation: CPRQRPDTQYF.

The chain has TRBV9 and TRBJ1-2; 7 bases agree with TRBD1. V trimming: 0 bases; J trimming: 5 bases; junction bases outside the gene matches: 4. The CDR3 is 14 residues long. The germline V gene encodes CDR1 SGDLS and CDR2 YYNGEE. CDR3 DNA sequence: TGTGCCAGCAGCGTAGAGGGGGCGAGATATGGCTACACCTTC. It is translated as CASSVEGARYGYTF.

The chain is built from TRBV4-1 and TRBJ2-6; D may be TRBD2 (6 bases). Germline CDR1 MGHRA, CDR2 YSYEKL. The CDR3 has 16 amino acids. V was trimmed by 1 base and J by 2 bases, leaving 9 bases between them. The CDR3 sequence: CASSQAWGAGANVLTF. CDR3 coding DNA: TGCGCCAGCAGCCAAGCATGGGGGGCTGGGGCCAACGTCCTGACTTTC.